This T cell receptor (beta chain) appears in the sequencing data of a study of beta chain features in type 1 diabetes listed by TCRdb under 2018. General notes on the study: Mean age, gender distribution, total cell number and subset yield were not different between patients and healthy donors. A total of roughly 100 million sorted cells were examined across all samples, and RNA yield correlated strongly with the number of cells per subset. In the study, recently diagnosed type 1 diabetes patients and matched healthy donors were compared on the TCRB repertoires of their sorted circulating CD4+ T cell subsets. Regulatory and stem cell-like memory subsets were isolated from only 8 patients and about eight healthy donors, whereas naive and central memory subsets came from all 30 or so donors.

The full study reports these points: HLA sub-analyses involved small numbers of individuals, so any influence of HLA type on TCRB rearrangement remained unresolved. Type 1 diabetes patients showed a moderate but significant shortening of TCRB CDR3 length in all four CD4+ subsets. At VDJ recombination sites, type 1 diabetes patients had fewer insertions and more deleted nucleotides, which implies abnormalities in thymic rearrangement. Naive, central memory and regulatory TCRB repertoires appeared more similar among patients than among healthy donors. Because cDNA was sequenced instead of genomic DNA, highly expressing activated cells could be over-represented, though the groups showed no difference in activation or CD3 levels. Shorter templates might be favored by PCR, yet because patient and control samples were amplified and corrected together, any such skew would affect both groups equally.

The High Capacity cDNA Reverse Transcription Kit was used to reverse transcribe all of the isolated RNA, meaning that expressed TCRB transcripts were what got sequenced. Deep immunoSEQ sequencing was performed on naive, central memory and regulatory T cell samples, with an average of about 3.57 million total reads per sample. Sorted cells were lysed in RLT buffer and RNA was extracted with DNase-treated RNeasy Micro or Mini kits, depending on cell number. Each cell subset was processed separately to prevent cross-contamination, with patient and healthy donor samples processed together. Using the immunoSEQ multiplex PCR, TCRB sequences were amplified from cDNA into 87-bp fragments spanning the CDR3 region. Sequencing of the amplicons was done on the Illumina HiSeq platform. Per the original workflow: Synthetic template baselines were used to correct PCR bias computationally, reads within Hamming distance 2 were collapsed, and singletons that could not be merged were discarded. Reads were aligned against IMGT so that V, D and J genes, CDR3 length and insertions or deletions at six rearrangement sites could be assigned. Within each subset, clonotype counts were normalized to sorted cell number, and only after that were true diversity and Gini coefficients computed with the tcR R package. The overlap coefficient, calculated on TCRB nucleotide sequences, was used to measure repertoire sharing. As a proxy for the pre-selection repertoire, out-of-frame TCRB sequences from naive cells were analyzed. Not all clones reach the TCRdb copy of this immuneACCESS table, which keeps in-frame sequences only. Checked studies attribute under half of the gap to unresolved V genes and leave the rest unexplained. V and J calls plus clone size are reproduced from that table; the DNA served to infer D and trimming. The table for this sample lists 500,000 to 850,000 clones; roughly 13% of them were counted only once. Approximately 0.043% of the sample comes from the top ten.

About this clone: Its antigen remains undetermined. Per-nucleotide qualities are absent, and no much larger clonotype sits a single base away.

V is trimmed back by 5 bases and J by 9 bases, and the junction contains 13 bases that no gene match accounts for. From a lookup of the germline V gene, CDR1 and CDR2 are SGHTA and FQGNSA. CDR3 length: 15 amino acids, cysteine to phenylalanine. The retained sequence is limited to the CDR3, 45 bases, with the frame set at the first base. A single peripheral blood draw of around 120 mL on average was collected from each donor into heparinised tubes. A BD FACSAria II was used to sort naive, central memory, regulatory and stem cell-like memory CD4+ T cells with a panel that included CD45RO, CCR7, CD25, CD127, CD95 and CD27. All sorted populations exceeded 95% purity. Right away, PBMCs were isolated by Lymphoprep density gradient centrifugation and were stained directly, with no culture step. To minimize batch effects, samples were stained and sorted in pairs, one healthy donor with one patient per experiment.

The specimen sequenced was naive CD4+ T cells from blood. According to the study, the label for this sample's cell subset or site signals: true naive CD4+ T cells. The chain is encoded by TRBV7-2 joined to TRBJ2-1; 7 bases in the junction line up with TRBD1. This sequence was found in a man aged 18 to 30 with type 1 diabetes. The DNA sequence is given as TGTGCCAGCAGCCCTTATCGGGACAGAGGGACTGAGCAGTTCTTC. Protein translation: CASSPYRDRGTEQFF.